This T cell receptor beta chain was sequenced during a study of T cells in localized non-small cell lung cancer. As regards this clone: What it recognizes is unknown.

Profiling relied on immunoSEQ multiplex PCR, and the TCRdb table lists in-frame clones only, not all of them. This table holds about 2,500 clones, roughly 36% found once. Findings of the study overall: Since sequencing was restricted to only one region of the tumor, intratumor heterogeneity remains a possibility. Appearing in adjacent lung were a median roughly 60 of the top 100 tumor clones. The study found T cell clonality highest in uninvolved adjacent lung, above tumor.

The CDR3 has 12 residues. From germline, CDR1 is SGDLS and CDR2 YYNGEE. V was clipped by 4 bases and J by 9 bases; unmatched bases: 3. The V call is TRBV9, the J call TRBJ2-1, with 8 bases lining up with TRBD1. Sequencing used lymph node tissue, obtained before any cancer treatment. This sequence was found in a male donor aged 60 or over with stage II squamous cell lung carcinoma. Here the CDR3 DNA reads TGTGCCAGCAGCTCACAGGGGGTTGAGCAGTTCTTC. This translates into CASSSQGVEQFF.